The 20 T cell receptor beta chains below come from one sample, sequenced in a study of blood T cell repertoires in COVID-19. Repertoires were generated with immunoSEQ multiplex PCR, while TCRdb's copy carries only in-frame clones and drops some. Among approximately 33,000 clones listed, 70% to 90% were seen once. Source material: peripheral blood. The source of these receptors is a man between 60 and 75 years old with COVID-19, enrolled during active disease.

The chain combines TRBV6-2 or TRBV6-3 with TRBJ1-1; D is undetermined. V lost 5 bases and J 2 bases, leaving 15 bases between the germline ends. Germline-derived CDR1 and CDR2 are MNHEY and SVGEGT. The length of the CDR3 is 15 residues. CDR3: CASSHTTAVNTEAFF. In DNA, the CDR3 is TGTGCCAGCAGTCATACCACAGCGGTTAACACTGAAGCTTTCTTT.

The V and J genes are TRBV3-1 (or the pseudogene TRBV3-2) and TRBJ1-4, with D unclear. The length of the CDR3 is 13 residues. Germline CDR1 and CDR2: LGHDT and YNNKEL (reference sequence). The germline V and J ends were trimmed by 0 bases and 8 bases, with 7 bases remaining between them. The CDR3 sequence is CASSQEAEEKLFF. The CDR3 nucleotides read TGTGCCAGCAGCCAAGAGGCGGAGGAAAAACTGTTTTTT.

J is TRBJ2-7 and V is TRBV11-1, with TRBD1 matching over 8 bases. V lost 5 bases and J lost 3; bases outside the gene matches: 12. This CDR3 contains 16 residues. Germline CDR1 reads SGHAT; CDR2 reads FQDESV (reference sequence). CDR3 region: CASSPTTGTGRYEQYF. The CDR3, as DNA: TGTGCCAGCAGCCCAACGACCGGGACAGGACGCTACGAGCAGTACTTC.

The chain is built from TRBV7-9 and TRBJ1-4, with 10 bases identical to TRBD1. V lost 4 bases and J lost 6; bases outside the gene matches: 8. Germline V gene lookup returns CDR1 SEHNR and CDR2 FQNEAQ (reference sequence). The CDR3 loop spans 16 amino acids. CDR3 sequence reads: CASSSPLGQGDEKLFF. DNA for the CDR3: TGTGCCAGCAGCTCCCCCCTTGGACAGGGGGATGAAAAACTGTTTTTT. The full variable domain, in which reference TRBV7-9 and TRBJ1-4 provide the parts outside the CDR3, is DTGVSQNPRHKITKRGQNVTFRCDPISEHNRLYWYRQTLGQGPEFLTYFQNEAQLEKSRLLSDRFSAERPKGSFSTLEIQRTEQGDSAMYLCASSSPLGQGDEKLFFGSGTQLSVL.

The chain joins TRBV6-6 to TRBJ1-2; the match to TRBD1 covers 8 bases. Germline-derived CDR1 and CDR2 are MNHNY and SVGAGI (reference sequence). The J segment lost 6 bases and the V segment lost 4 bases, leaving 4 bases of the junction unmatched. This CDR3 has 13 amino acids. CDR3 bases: TGTGCCAGCAGTTCGCGACAGGGGAATGGCTACACCTTC. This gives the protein CASSSRQGNGYTF.

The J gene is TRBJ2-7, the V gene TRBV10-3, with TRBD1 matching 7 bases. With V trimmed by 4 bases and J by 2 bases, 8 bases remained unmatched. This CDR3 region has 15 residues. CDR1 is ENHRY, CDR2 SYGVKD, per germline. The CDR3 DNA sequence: TGTGCCATCAGTGCCTCTCGGGACAGCCCCTACGAGCAGTACTTC. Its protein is CAISASRDSPYEQYF.

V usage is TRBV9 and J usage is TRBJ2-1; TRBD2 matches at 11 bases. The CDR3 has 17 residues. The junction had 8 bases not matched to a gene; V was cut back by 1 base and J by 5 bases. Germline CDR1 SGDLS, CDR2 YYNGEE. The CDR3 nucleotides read TGTGCCAGCAGCGTATTAGGGAGACTAGCGGGAAACAATGAGCAGTTCTTC. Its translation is CASSVLGRLAGNNEQFF. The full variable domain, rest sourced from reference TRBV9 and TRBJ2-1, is DSGVTQTPKHLITATGQRVTLRCSPRSGDLSVYWYQQSLDQGLQFLIQYYNGEERAKGNILERFSAQQFPDLHSELNLSSLELGDSALYFCASSVLGRLAGNNEQFFGPGTRLTVL.

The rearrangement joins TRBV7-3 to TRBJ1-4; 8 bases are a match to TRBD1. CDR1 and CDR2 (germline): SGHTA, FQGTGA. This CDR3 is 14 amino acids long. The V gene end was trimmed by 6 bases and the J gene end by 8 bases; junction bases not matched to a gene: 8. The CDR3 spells CASSLGQGGEKLFF. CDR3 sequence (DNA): TGTGCCAGCAGTCTTGGACAGGGAGGCGAAAAACTGTTTTTT.

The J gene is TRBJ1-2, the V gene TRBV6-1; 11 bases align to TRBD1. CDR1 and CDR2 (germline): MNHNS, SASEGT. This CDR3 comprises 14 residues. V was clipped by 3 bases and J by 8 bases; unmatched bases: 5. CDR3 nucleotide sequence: TGTGCCAGCAGTGAGGACAGGGGGCATCGCGGCTACACCTTC. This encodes CASSEDRGHRGYTF.

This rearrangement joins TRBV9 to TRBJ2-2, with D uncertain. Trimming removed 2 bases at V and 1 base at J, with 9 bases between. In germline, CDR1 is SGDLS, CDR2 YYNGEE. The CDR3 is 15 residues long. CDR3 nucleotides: TGTGCCAGCAGCGTCGCGGAACTGAACACCGGGGAGCTGTTTTTT. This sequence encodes CASSVAELNTGELFF.

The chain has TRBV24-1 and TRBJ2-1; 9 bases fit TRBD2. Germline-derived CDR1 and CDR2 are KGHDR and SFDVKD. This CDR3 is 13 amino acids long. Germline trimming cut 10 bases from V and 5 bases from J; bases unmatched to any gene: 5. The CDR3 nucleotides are TGTGCCACAGGACTAGCGATCAACAATGAGCAGTTCTTC. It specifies CATGLAINNEQFF.

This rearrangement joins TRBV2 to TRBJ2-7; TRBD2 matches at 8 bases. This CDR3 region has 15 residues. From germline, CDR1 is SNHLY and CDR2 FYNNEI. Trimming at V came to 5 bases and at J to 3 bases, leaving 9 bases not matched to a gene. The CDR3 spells CASSQTSGVGYEQYF. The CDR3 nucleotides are TGTGCCAGCAGTCAAACTAGCGGAGTAGGCTACGAGCAGTACTTC.

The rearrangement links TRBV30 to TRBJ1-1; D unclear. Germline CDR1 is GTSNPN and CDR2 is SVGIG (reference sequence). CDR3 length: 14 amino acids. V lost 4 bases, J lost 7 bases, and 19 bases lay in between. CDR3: CAWTERASEIEAFF. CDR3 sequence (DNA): TGTGCCTGGACCGAGAGGGCGAGCGAGATTGAAGCTTTCTTT.

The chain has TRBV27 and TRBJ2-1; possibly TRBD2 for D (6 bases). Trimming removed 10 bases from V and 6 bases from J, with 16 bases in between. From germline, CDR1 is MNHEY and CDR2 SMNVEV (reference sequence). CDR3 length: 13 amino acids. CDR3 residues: CATLGGDRNEQFF. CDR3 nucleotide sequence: TGTGCCACCCTCGGGGGAGATCGCAATGAGCAGTTCTTC.

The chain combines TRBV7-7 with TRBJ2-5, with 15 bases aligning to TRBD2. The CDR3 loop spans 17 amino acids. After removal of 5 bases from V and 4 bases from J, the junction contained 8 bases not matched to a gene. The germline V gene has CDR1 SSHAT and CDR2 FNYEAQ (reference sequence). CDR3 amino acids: CASSRGTSGRRGETQYF. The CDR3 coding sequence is TGTGCCAGCAGCCGAGGGACTAGCGGGAGGCGGGGAGAGACCCAGTACTTC.

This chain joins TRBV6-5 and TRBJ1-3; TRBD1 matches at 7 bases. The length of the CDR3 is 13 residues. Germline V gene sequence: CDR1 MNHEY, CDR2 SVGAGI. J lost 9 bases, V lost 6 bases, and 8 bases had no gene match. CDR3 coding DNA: TGTGCCAGCAGAACGGACAGGCTCGGCACCATATATTTT. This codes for CASRTDRLGTIYF.

The CDR3 loop reads CASSLRAAGNTEAFF. The DNA of the CDR3 is TGTGCCAGCAGCTTGCGGGCGGCGGGGAACACTGAAGCTTTCTTT. V is TRBV5-4 and J is TRBJ1-1; D is unresolved. The CDR3 contains 15 residues. CDR1 is SGHNT, CDR2 YYREEE, per germline (reference sequence). Trimming took off 1 base at V and 1 base at J, with 11 bases between the two ends.

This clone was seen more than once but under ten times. CDR3 sequence reads: CASSQERQGSLETQYF. DNA of the CDR3: TGTGCCAGCAGCCAAGAAAGACAGGGAAGTTTAGAGACCCAGTACTTC. This sequence joins TRBV11-2 and TRBJ2-5; 7 bases fit TRBD1. Germline lookup yields CDR1 SGHAT and CDR2 FQNNGV. The CDR3 runs 16 residues. The V and J ends lost 5 bases and 4 bases, in that order; junction bases with no gene match: 13.

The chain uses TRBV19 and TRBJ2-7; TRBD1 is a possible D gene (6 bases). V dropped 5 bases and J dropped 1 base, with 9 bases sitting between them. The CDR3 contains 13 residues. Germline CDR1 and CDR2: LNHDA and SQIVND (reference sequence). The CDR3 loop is CASSADRSYEQYF. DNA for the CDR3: TGTGCCAGTAGTGCCGACAGGTCCTACGAGCAGTACTTC.

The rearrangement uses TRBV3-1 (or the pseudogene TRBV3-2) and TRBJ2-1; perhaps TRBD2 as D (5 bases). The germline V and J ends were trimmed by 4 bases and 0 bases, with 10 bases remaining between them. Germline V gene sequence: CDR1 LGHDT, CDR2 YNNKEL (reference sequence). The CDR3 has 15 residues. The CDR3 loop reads CASSRSESSYNEQFF. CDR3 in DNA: TGTGCCAGCAGCCGTAGCGAGAGCTCCTACAATGAGCAGTTCTTC.